This entry concerns a single TCR beta chain. This record comes from a study of blood T cell repertoires in COVID-19. The overall study: Sources were T cells, B-cell-depleted T cells, or PBMCs; the material itself was cDNA or gDNA.

As handled by the study authors: Scientists estimated how many nucleated cells there were by amplifying reference gene primers. Assay: immunoSEQ multiplex PCR; the TCRdb copy retains only in-frame clones and omits some. That table furnishes V, J and clone size, whereas the DNA furnished D and trimming. Of fewer than 500,000 clones listed, 75% to 90% are singletons. The TCR was taken from a woman between 25 and 40 years old with active or convalescent COVID-19. The specimen was peripheral blood.

The CDR3 region is CASSVNRGLTKPNYGYTF. The CDR3 DNA reads TGTGCCAGCAGTGTAAACAGGGGACTCACTAAGCCTAACTATGGCTACACCTTC. The J gene is TRBJ1-2, the V gene TRBV25-1; TRBD1 matches 7 bases. Per germline, CDR1 MGHDK and CDR2 SYGVNS. The junction had 14 bases not matched to a gene; V was cut back by 4 bases and J by 0 bases. The CDR3 runs 18 residues.